The 5 T cell receptor beta chains presented below share a single source sample, sequenced in a study of cytomegalovirus exposure and HLA in healthy donors. The primer mix had 60 Vbeta and 13 Jbeta primers. Generated by immunoSEQ multiplex PCR, the TCRdb table keeps only in-frame clones and is missing some. The table for this sample gives 190,000 or so clones. Specimen: PBMCs. The receptor set was obtained from a boy younger than 18 in good health and CMV-seronegative.

The J gene is TRBJ2-5, the V gene TRBV6-6, with 7 bases matching TRBD2. Trimming at V came to 6 bases and at J to 5 bases, leaving 15 bases not matched to a gene. The CDR3 is 16 residues long. Per the germline V gene, CDR1 is MNHNY and CDR2 is SVGAGI (reference sequence). In DNA, the CDR3 is TGTGCCAGCAGGTCCGGGGGGACGGCGACCCTGGAGACCCAGTACTTC. Translated: CASRSGGTATLETQYF.

This chain connects TRBV6-1 to TRBJ2-1, with D perhaps matching TRBD2 (6 bases). Germline-derived CDR1 and CDR2 are MNHNS and SASEGT. V was pared by 7 bases and J by 9 bases, with 16 bases between. The CDR3 runs to 13 residues. The CDR3 DNA follows: TGTGCCAGCACCTTCCGACTAGGAGGTGAGCAGTTCTTC. Translating it yields CASTFRLGGEQFF.

The chain combines TRBV5-6 with TRBJ2-5, with 8 bases identical to TRBD1. V lost 2 bases to trimming and J lost 3 bases; unmatched junction nucleotides: 3. CDR1 is SGHDT and CDR2 is YYEEEE in the germline V gene. The CDR3 is 14 amino acids. The CDR3 region is CASSLQGEEETQYF. For the CDR3, the DNA is TGTGCCAGCAGCTTACAGGGGGAAGAAGAGACCCAGTACTTC.

The chain recombines TRBV18 with TRBJ2-2; a possible D gene is TRBD2 (5 bases). The V and J ends lost 2 bases and 4 bases respectively, with 14 bases between them. Germline V gene data show CDR1 as KGHSH and CDR2 as LQKENI. The CDR3 is 16 amino acids. The chain's CDR3 is CASSPKAISVTGELFF. CDR3 nucleotides: TGTGCCAGCTCACCAAAGGCTATTAGCGTCACCGGGGAGCTGTTTTTT.

The V call is TRBV6-6, the J call TRBJ1-1, with TRBD1 matching over 9 bases. The CDR3 loop spans 14 amino acids. The V segment lost 5 bases and the J segment 6 bases; nucleotides outside the gene matches: 7. Germline V gene data show CDR1 as MNHNY and CDR2 as SVGAGI (reference sequence). For the CDR3, the DNA is TGTGCCAGCAGTCCGGACAGGGGATTATCTGAAGCTTTCTTT. It specifies CASSPDRGLSEAFF.